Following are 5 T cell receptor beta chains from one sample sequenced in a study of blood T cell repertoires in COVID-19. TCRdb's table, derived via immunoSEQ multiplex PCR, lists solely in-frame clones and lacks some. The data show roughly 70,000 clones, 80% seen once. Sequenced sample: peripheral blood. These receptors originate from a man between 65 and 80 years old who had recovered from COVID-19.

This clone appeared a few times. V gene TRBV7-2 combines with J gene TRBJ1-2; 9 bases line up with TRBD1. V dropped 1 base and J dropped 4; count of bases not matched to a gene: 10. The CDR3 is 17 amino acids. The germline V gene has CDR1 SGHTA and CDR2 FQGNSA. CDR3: CASSLVHTGGSSYGYTF. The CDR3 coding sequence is TGTGCCAGCAGCTTAGTCCATACAGGGGGCTCTAGCTATGGCTACACCTTC.

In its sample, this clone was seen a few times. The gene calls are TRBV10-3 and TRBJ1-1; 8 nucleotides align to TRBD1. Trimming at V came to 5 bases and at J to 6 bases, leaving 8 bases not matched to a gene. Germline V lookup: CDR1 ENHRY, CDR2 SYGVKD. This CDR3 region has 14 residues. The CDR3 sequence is CAISSSTGGAEAFF. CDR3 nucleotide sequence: TGTGCCATCAGTTCTAGCACAGGGGGGGCTGAAGCTTTCTTT.

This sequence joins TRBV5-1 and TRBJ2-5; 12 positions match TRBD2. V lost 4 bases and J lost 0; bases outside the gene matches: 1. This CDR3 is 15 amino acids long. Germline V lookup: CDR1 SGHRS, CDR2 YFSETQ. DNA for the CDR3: TGCGCCAGCAGCCCTAGCGGGGGGGACCAAGAGACCCAGTACTTC. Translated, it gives CASSPSGGDQETQYF.

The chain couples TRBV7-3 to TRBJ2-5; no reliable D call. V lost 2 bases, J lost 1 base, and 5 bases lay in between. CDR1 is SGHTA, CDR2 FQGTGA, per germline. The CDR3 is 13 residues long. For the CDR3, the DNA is TGTGCCAGCAGCTTACTCCTCCAAGAGACCCAGTACTTC. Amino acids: CASSLLLQETQYF.

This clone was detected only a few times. CDR3: CASSRRDRVYEQYF. As DNA, the CDR3 is TGTGCCAGCAGCCGACGGGACAGGGTATACGAGCAGTACTTC. The rearrangement uses TRBV3-1 (or the pseudogene TRBV3-2) and TRBJ2-7; 9 bases align to TRBD1. The V and J ends lost 4 bases and 4 bases, in that order; junction bases with no gene match: 5. CDR1 LGHDT and CDR2 YNNKEL come from the germline V gene (reference sequence). The CDR3 runs 14 residues.